A selection of T cell receptor beta chains follows, all from one sample in a study of cytomegalovirus exposure and HLA in healthy donors. Clones were sequenced by immunoSEQ multiplex PCR, and TCRdb holds only the in-frame ones, with some missing. The table records 100,000 or so clones, more than 85% of them present only once. What was sequenced was PBMCs. The receptors originated from a man in his late teens or twenties in good health and CMV-seropositive. The CDR3 runs from the conserved cysteine through the conserved F or W. The D gene is left open where the match is weak. Rows give clone size only sometimes, using once, few, many, or a class for an expanded clone.

NA | TRBJ1-1 | NA | TRBV4-2 | CASSQGLRQVNTEAFF | TGTGCCAGCAGCCAAGGGCTGCGACAAGTAAACACTGAAGCTTTCTTT
NA | TRBJ2-1 | NA | TRBV29-1 | CSVVAPEIGEQFF | TGCAGCGTTGTTGCCCCGGAGATTGGCGAGCAGTTCTTC
NA | TRBJ1-3 | NA | TRBV29-1 | CSVSVGSGNTIYF | TGCAGCGTCTCAGTTGGTTCTGGAAACACCATATATTTT
TRBD1 | TRBJ2-1 | NA | TRBV5-1 | CASSLEDRGQFF | TGCGCCAGCAGCTTGGAGGACAGGGGGCAGTTCTTC
NA | TRBJ2-6 | NA | TRBV7-3 | CASSLGRGAGANVLTF | TGTGCCAGCAGCTTAGGTCGCGGGGCTGGGGCCAACGTCCTGACTTTC
TRBD1 | TRBJ1-6 | NA | TRBV27 | CASSLFVSGTARNSPLHF | TGTGCCAGCAGTTTATTTGTCTCGGGGACAGCCCGGAATTCACCCCTCCACTTT
TRBD1 | TRBJ1-4 | NA | TRBV19 | CASSIGTVSNEKLFF | TGTGCCAGTAGTATTGGGACAGTTTCTAATGAAAAACTGTTTTTT
NA | TRBJ2-5 | NA | TRBV7-2 | CASSLTTNPETQYF | TGTGCCAGCAGCTTGACTACAAATCCCGAGACCCAGTACTTC
NA | TRBJ1-2 | NA | TRBV28 | CASSFMARSAGGYTF | TGTGCCAGCAGTTTTATGGCCCGGTCCGCAGGTGGCTACACCTTC
TRBD1 | TRBJ2-7 | NA | TRBV28 | CASSIGQAPYEQYF | TGTGCCAGCAGTATAGGACAGGCCCCCTACGAGCAGTACTTC
NA | TRBJ2-3 | NA | TRBV29-1 | CSVASERGTDTQYF | TGCAGCGTGGCCTCCGAGCGGGGCACAGATACGCAGTATTTT
NA | TRBJ1-2 | NA | TRBV7-8 | CASSLDLPGGGYTF | TGTGCCAGCAGCTTAGATCTTCCGGGGGGTGGCTACACCTTC
NA | TRBJ2-5 | NA | TRBV18 | CASSPQTDWGQETQYF | TGTGCCAGCTCACCGCAGACAGATTGGGGTCAAGAGACCCAGTACTTC
TRBD1 | TRBJ2-7 | NA | TRBV5-1 | CASSLGTGGYEQYF | TGCGCCAGCAGCCTAGGGACAGGGGGCTACGAGCAGTACTTC
TRBD2 | TRBJ2-1 | once | TRBV6-5 | CASSYFAGGTNEQFF | TGTGCCAGCAGTTATTTTGCGGGAGGGACGAATGAGCAGTTCTTC
TRBD2 | TRBJ2-5 | NA | TRBV28 | CASSLYTSGIEETQYF | TGTGCCAGCAGTTTATACACTAGCGGAATCGAAGAGACCCAGTACTTC
NA | TRBJ1-5 | NA | TRBV19 | CASSSAGADRAPQHF | TGTGCCAGTAGTAGTGCAGGGGCAGACCGTGCGCCCCAGCATTTT
NA | TRBJ2-5 | NA | TRBV5-5 | CASRHAARGGGETQYF | TGTGCCAGCAGACACGCCGCCAGGGGCGGGGGAGAGACCCAGTACTTC
NA | TRBJ2-7 | NA | TRBV12-5 | CASVTDSEIPYEQYF | TGTGCTAGTGTTACCGACAGCGAGATTCCCTACGAGCAGTACTTC
TRBD2 | TRBJ2-7 | NA | TRBV25-1 | CASSVAGGYEQYF | TGTGCCAGCAGTGTGGCGGGGGGTTACGAGCAGTACTTC
TRBD2 | TRBJ2-7 | NA | TRBV9 | CASSAGTSGIYEQYF | TGTGCCAGCAGCGCGGGGACTAGCGGGATTTACGAGCAGTACTTC
TRBD2 | TRBJ2-3 | few | TRBV5-1 | CASRAGGAADTQYF | TGCGCCAGCAGAGCGGGAGGGGCGGCAGATACGCAGTATTTT
TRBD1 | TRBJ1-2 | NA | TRBV9 | CASSDRDRAGVYGYTF | TGTGCCAGCAGCGATAGGGACAGGGCCGGGGTCTATGGCTACACCTTC
TRBD2 | TRBJ2-3 | NA | TRBV28 | CATSNIGGALFVTQYF | TGTGCCACCTCAAATATCGGGGGGGCACTTTTTGTCACGCAGTATTTT
NA | TRBJ2-7 | NA | TRBV7-2 | CASSLIGTEGPAGEQYF | TGTGCCAGCAGCTTAATTGGTACGGAGGGGCCGGCCGGCGAGCAGTACTTC
TRBD2 | TRBJ2-1 | NA | TRBV7-7 | CASSSVAGGLGEQFF | TGTGCCAGCAGCTCCGTAGCGGGAGGGCTCGGTGAGCAGTTCTTC
NA | TRBJ2-7 | NA | TRBV5-4 | CASTDRGTYEQYF | TGTGCCAGCACCGATCGGGGTACCTACGAGCAGTACTTC
NA | TRBJ2-1 | NA | TRBV27 | CASRQGPFYNEQFF | TGTGCCAGCAGACAGGGTCCGTTCTACAATGAGCAGTTCTTC
NA | TRBJ1-4 | NA | TRBV27 | CASRTIGENEKLFF | TGTGCCAGCAGGACAATCGGGGAGAATGAAAAACTGTTTTTT
TRBD1 | TRBJ2-6 | once | TRBV15 | CATSGQGTSEANVLTF | TGTGCCACCAGCGGACAGGGGACCTCTGAGGCCAACGTCCTGACTTTC
TRBD1 | TRBJ1-2 | NA | TRBV19 | CASSSETGLYGYTF | TGTGCCAGTAGTTCGGAGACAGGGCTCTATGGCTACACCTTC
TRBD1 | TRBJ2-1 | NA | TRBV28 | CASSFPPDRVSLRDSYNEQFF | TGTGCCAGCAGTTTCCCGCCGGACAGGGTGAGTTTGAGGGACTCCTACAATGAGCAGTTCTTC
TRBD1 | TRBJ2-7 | NA | TRBV4-3 | CASSQADQGDYEQYF | TGCGCCAGCAGCCAAGCTGATCAGGGGGACTACGAGCAGTACTTC
NA | TRBJ2-1 | NA | TRBV7-9 | CASSLEYRVGEQFF | TGTGCCAGCAGCTTAGAGTACAGGGTCGGTGAGCAGTTCTTC
NA | TRBJ2-7 | few | TRBV5-1 | CASSSLDRSEQYF | TGCGCCAGCAGCTCACTTGACAGGAGCGAGCAGTACTTC
NA | TRBJ1-6 | NA | TRBV19 | CASSIRGVTYNSPLHF | TGTGCCAGTAGTATCCGGGGGGTAACCTATAATTCACCCCTCCACTTT
NA | TRBJ1-4 | NA | TRBV6-5 | CASTPGPAEKLFF | TGTGCCAGCACCCCAGGGCCGGCGGAAAAACTGTTTTTT
TRBD1 | TRBJ1-5 | NA | TRBV28 | CASSFPRTGLQPQHF | TGTGCCAGCAGTTTTCCAAGGACAGGGCTCCAGCCCCAGCATTTT
NA | TRBJ2-7 | NA | TRBV5-1 | CASSLGQYEQYF | TGCGCCAGCAGCTTGGGACAGTACGAGCAGTACTTC
NA | TRBJ2-2 | NA | TRBV27 | CASSFSSLANTGELFF | TGTGCCAGCAGTTTCAGCAGTCTAGCGAACACCGGGGAGCTGTTTTTT
TRBD2 | TRBJ2-3 | NA | TRBV5-1 | CASGGGGPSDTQYF | TGCGCCAGCGGGGGCGGGGGGCCATCAGATACGCAGTATTTT
TRBD2 | TRBJ2-5 | NA | TRBV9 | CASSARMGGVPETQYF | TGTGCCAGCAGCGCTAGAATGGGAGGGGTCCCAGAGACCCAGTACTTC
TRBD1 | TRBJ2-7 | NA | TRBV27 | CASSLSRTGDEQYF | TGTGCCAGCAGTTTATCCCGGACAGGGGACGAGCAGTACTTC
TRBD2 | TRBJ2-1 | NA | TRBV5-1 | CASSLGGGRSSYNEQFF | TGCGCCAGCAGCTTGGGTGGCGGGAGGAGCTCCTACAATGAGCAGTTCTTC
NA | TRBJ1-5 | NA | TRBV4-2 | CASSQEGRARRQPQHF | TGTGCCAGCAGCCAAGAGGGCAGGGCTCGACGGCAGCCCCAGCATTTT
NA | TRBJ1-4 | NA | TRBV2 | CASSVRAEPDNEKLFF | TGTGCCAGCAGTGTGAGGGCTGAACCCGATAATGAAAAACTGTTTTTT
TRBD2 | TRBJ2-1 | NA | TRBV7-9 | CASSLGGTSGRKNNEQFF | TGTGCCAGCAGCTTAGGAGGGACTAGCGGGAGGAAAAACAATGAGCAGTTCTTC
NA | TRBJ2-7 | NA | TRBV6-1 | CASSEEADRTSYEQYF | TGTGCCAGCAGTGAAGAAGCGGACAGAACTTCTTACGAGCAGTACTTC
TRBD2 | TRBJ2-4 | NA | TRBV27 | CASRGLAGVGIQYF | TGTGCCAGCAGGGGACTAGCGGGGGTCGGCATTCAGTACTTC